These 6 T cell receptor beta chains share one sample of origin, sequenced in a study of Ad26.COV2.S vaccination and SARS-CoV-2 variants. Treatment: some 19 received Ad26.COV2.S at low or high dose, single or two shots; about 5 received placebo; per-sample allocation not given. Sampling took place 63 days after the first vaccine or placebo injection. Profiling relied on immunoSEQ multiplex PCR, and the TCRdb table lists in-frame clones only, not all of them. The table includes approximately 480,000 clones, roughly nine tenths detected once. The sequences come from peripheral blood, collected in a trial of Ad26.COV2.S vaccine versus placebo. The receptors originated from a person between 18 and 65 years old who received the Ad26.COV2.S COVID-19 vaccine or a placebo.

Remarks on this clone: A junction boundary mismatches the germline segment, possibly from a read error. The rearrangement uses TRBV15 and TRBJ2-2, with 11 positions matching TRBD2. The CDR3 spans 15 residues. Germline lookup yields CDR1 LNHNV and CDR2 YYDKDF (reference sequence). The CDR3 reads CATSRVAGGIGELFF. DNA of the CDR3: TGTGCCACCAGTAGAGTAGCGGGAGGGATCGGGGAGCTGTTTTTT.

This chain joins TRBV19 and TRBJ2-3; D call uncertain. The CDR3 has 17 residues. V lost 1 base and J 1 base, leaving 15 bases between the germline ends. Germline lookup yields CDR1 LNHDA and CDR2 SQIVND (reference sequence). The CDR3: CASSIVAQRSGTDTQYF. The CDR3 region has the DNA TGTGCCAGTAGTATAGTCGCCCAACGCTCCGGCACAGATACGCAGTATTTT.

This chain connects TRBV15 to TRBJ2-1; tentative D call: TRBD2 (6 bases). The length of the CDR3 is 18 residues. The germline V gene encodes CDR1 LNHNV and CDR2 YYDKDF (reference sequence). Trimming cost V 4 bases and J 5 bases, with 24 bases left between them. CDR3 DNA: TGTGCCACCAGCATTCCCCCCCGCGGGGTATACTCGAACAATGAGCAGTTCTTC. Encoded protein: CATSIPPRGVYSNNEQFF.

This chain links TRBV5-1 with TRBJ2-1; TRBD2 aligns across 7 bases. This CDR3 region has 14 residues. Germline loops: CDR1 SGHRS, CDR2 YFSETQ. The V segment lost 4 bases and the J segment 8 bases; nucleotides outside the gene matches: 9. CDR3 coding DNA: TGCGCCAGCAGCCGGACTAGAACTAGCGATGAGCAGTTCTTC. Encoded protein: CASSRTRTSDEQFF.

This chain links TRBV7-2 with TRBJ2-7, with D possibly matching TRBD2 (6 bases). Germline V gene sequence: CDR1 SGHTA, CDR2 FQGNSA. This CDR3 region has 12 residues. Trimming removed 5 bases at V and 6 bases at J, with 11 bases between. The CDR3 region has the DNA TGTGCCAGCAGCCCACGGAGGGGCGAGCAGTACTTC. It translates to CASSPRRGEQYF.

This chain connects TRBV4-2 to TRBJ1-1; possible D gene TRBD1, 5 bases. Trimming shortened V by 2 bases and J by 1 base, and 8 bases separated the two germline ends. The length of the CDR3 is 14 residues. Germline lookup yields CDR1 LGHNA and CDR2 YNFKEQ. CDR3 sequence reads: CASSQPGRNTEAFF. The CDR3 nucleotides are TGTGCCAGCAGCCAACCAGGGAGGAACACTGAAGCTTTCTTT.